The present T cell receptor (beta chain) was sequenced within a study of early T cells in non-severe SARS-CoV-2 infection. Study at large: Bulk RNA isolated from unsorted whole blood underwent sequencing; chains were not paired. Notes on the study in general: Private and CD4 specificities were missed by VDJdb matching, skewed to anti-spike CD8.

The CDR3 loop spans 13 amino acids. V lost 2 bases to trimming and J lost 4 bases, with 9 bases between them. The germline gives CDR1 SGHDT, CDR2 YYEEEE. About this clonotype itself: No antigen is known for it.

The TCR library protocol was used to attach unique molecular identifiers. These identifiers were attached to individual cDNA molecules. TCRdb passed the 5' RACE reads through MiXCR, listing each CDR3 protein once. The data hold about 48,000 distinct CDR3 sequences, with 7% to 9% observed a single time. The sample taken for sequencing was whole blood. The chain carries TRBV5-6 and TRBJ1-2; TRBD1 might be the D (6 bases). This sequence originates from an adult who was a healthcare worker with PCR-confirmed SARS-CoV-2 infection or an uninfected control (not recorded which). The DNA for the CDR3 is TGTGCCAGCAGCTTACAGGGAGGCTATGGCTACACCTTC. Its protein product is CASSLQGGYGYTF. The full variable domain, its missing parts supplied by reference TRBV5-6 and TRBJ1-2, is DAGVTQSPTHLIKTRGQQVTLRCSPKSGHDTVSWYQQALGQGPQFIFQYYEEEERQRGNFPDRFSGHQFPNYSSELNVNALLLGDSALYLCASSLQGGYGYTFGSGTRLTVV.